This entry features one T cell receptor beta chain sequence. Germline is not matched at one junction end, which may reflect a read error. This sample stems from a study of neurological immune-mediated disorders. CDR3 length: 12 amino acids. TCRdb independently ran MiXCR on the 5' RACE reads; one entry per CDR3 protein. The sample consists of roughly 70,000 distinct CDR3 sequences, around 5.2% of them appearing once. Sequences were obtained from PBMCs. The chain uses TRBV12-3 or TRBV12-4 and TRBJ1-6; D unclear. The TCR originated in a woman aged 25 to 39 with multiple sclerosis. CDR3: CASSSLQSPLNF. Written as DNA, the CDR3 is TGTGCCAGCAGTTCTTTGCAGTCACCCCTCAACTTT.